A selection of T cell receptor beta chains follows, all from one sample in a study of CXCR3-negative and CXCR3-positive naive CD8 T cells. With the 5' RACE reads reprocessed, TCRdb shows one record per CDR3 protein and no DNA. This listing includes about 98,000 distinct CDR3 sequences. The specimen sequenced was naive CXCR3+ CD8+ T cells from blood. Source of these receptors: a human donor in good health. Some clones in this sample may be carry-over from other donors' samples. Each CDR3 is given with its conserved first and last residue.

v_gene	j_gene	len	CDR3aa
TRBV2	TRBJ2-3	14	CAVRAGIGTDTQYF
TRBV29-1	TRBJ2-7	11	CSVGLAYEQYF
TRBV7-9	TRBJ2-3	13	CASSLKDTDTQYF
TRBV29-1	TRBJ1-1	12	CSGQGADTEAFF
TRBV11-2	TRBJ1-1	13	CASSLVAGSEAFF
TRBV27	TRBJ2-4	14	CASSPRDGHHIQYF
TRBV29-1	TRBJ2-7	12	CSVSDRDYEQYF
TRBV10-3	TRBJ1-1	15	CAISDHGRLESEAFF
TRBV15	TRBJ2-1	18	CATSRVHVAGVSYNEQFF
TRBV7-9	TRBJ2-7	12	CASSVGQHEQYF
TRBV28	TRBJ2-3	18	CASSLSLASGGFADTQYF
TRBV27	TRBJ2-7	17	CASSSISSETQPYEQYF
TRBV7-6	TRBJ1-2	12	CASSSDREGYTF
TRBV29-1	TRBJ2-7	15	CSVEDNKRESYEQYF
TRBV14	TRBJ1-2	16	CASSQAFYREVNGYTF
TRBV4-3	TRBJ1-2	14	CASSQQGTYYGYTF
TRBV27	TRBJ2-3	16	CASSLSPGLLLDTQYF
TRBV6-2/TRBV6-3	TRBJ1-5	14	CASSYLDRDQPQHF
TRBV11-2	TRBJ2-7	16	CASSFLARANPNEQYF
TRBV12-3/TRBV12-4	TRBJ1-2	14	CASSLAHRNYGYTF
TRBV28	TRBJ2-1	13	CASSQDRAHEQFF
TRBV5-4	TRBJ1-1	13	CASSPDSDTEAFF
TRBV7-9	TRBJ2-7	14	CASSSRDNPYEQYF
TRBV9	TRBJ2-2	16	CASRSGTETNTVELFF
TRBV6-6	TRBJ2-2	19	CASSRPPVRTSARTGELFF
TRBV5-6	TRBJ2-7	14	CASSLMALTYEQYF
TRBV4-3	TRBJ2-7	13	CASAASQSYEQYF
TRBV11-2	TRBJ2-1	15	CASSFTGVTPNEQFF
TRBV19	TRBJ2-1	17	CASSIDRGTGDYNEQFF
TRBV12-3/TRBV12-4	TRBJ2-1	11	CASRASVEQFF
TRBV7-6	TRBJ1-1	20	CASSLSASWPRGGRATEAFF
TRBV4-1	TRBJ2-7	16	CASSQVPGLAGYEQYF
TRBV7-2	TRBJ1-3	16	CASSSSAGASGNTIYF
TRBV29-1	TRBJ2-7	15	CSAIGGADASYEQYF
TRBV3-1	TRBJ1-2	16	CASSATETRSNYGYTF
TRBV7-2	TRBJ2-5	15	CASSQVQATQETQYF
TRBV6-1	TRBJ2-7	13	CASSEGDAWEQYF
TRBV7-2	TRBJ2-7	16	CASSRLEGGKTYEQYF
TRBV25-1	TRBJ2-7	13	CASSVGLVYEQYF
TRBV21-1	TRBJ2-7	14	CASRKGRCEGEQYF
TRBV5-1	TRBJ2-7	11	CASNNNYEQCF
TRBV5-5	TRBJ1-2	14	CASSAITGKVGYTF
TRBV25-1	TRBJ1-6	14	CASSEPPENSPLHF
TRBV5-6	TRBJ1-3	15	CASSLAGVSGNTIYF
TRBV24-1	TRBJ2-1	15	CATSEEDSTDNEQFF
TRBV3-1	TRBJ2-1	15	CASSQDWTIGVEQFF
TRBV7-2	TRBJ2-1	15	CASSLGTARTPEQFF
TRBV5-1	TRBJ1-1	14	CASSRNPGVAEAFF
TRBV6-5	TRBJ1-3	16	CASSYSMEHSGNTIYF
TRBV6-4	TRBJ1-5	12	CASRTVAQPQHF
TRBV28	TRBJ2-1	16	CASRNILGSSYNEQFF
TRBV6-1	TRBJ2-5	12	CASSDKQETQYF
TRBV3-1	TRBJ2-1	14	CASSQDLGIDEQFF